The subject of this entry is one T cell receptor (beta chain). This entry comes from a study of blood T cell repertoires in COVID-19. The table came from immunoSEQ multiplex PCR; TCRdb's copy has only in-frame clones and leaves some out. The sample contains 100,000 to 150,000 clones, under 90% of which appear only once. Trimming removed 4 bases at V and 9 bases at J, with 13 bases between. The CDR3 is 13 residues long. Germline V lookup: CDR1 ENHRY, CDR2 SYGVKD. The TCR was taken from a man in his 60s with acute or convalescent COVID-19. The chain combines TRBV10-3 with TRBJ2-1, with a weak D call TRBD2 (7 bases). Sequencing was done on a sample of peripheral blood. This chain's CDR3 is CAISGGGGGEQFF. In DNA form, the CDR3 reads TGTGCCATCAGTGGGGGGGGCGGTGGTGAGCAGTTCTTC.